The 17 T cell receptor beta chains in this list originate from one sample, sequenced in a study of neoadjuvant nivolumab and ipilimumab in lung cancer (dated by TCRdb to the early 2020s). Library creation used the immunoSEQ multiplex PCR assay. Here the immuneACCESS table is served through TCRdb, limited to in-frame sequences with V and J called. Missing clones are a known gap in these copies; in checked studies unresolved V genes cover under half, and the rest lacks a known reason. The sample includes 4,500 to 5,000 clones, with around three quarters observed a single time. Jointly, the top ten make up 2.5% to 3.5% of the sample. The sample's time point label, in plain terms: at surgical resection after neoadjuvant nivolumab +/- ipilimumab. Sequenced material: normal lung tissue adjacent to the tumor, taken after neoadjuvant nivolumab, alone or with ipilimumab, at or shortly before surgery. The receptors were gathered from an adult with non-small cell lung cancer. Some clones in this sample may be carry-over from other donors' samples.

This clone is medium-sized in the sample. The chain uses TRBV7-8 and TRBJ2-7, with D maybe TRBD1 (5 bases). Trimming removed 5 bases at V and 0 bases at J, with 8 bases between. This CDR3 has 13 residues. In germline, CDR1 is SGHVS, CDR2 FQNEAQ. The CDR3 loop reads CASSPDTSYEQYF. The CDR3 DNA follows: TGTGCCAGCAGCCCGGACACCTCCTACGAGCAGTACTTC.

This CDR3 reads CASRQGQNTEAFF. For the CDR3, the DNA is TGTGCCAGCAGGCAGGGTCAGAACACTGAAGCTTTCTTT. This rearrangement joins TRBV6-5 to TRBJ1-1; a possible D gene is TRBD1 (5 bases). CDR1 MNHEY and CDR2 SVGAGI come from the germline V gene. The CDR3 totals 13 residues. The ends were cut back, 6 bases at V and 1 base at J, with 9 bases in the middle.

V gene TRBV5-5 combines with J gene TRBJ2-6; D is possibly TRBD1 (6 bases). Germline V gives CDR1 SGHKS, CDR2 YYEKEE (reference sequence). This CDR3 region has 19 residues. V gave up 1 base and J gave up 0 bases, with 17 bases separating them. This CDR3 is CASSLPRGRDISGANVLTF. The DNA for the CDR3 is TGTGCCAGCAGCTTGCCCAGGGGCCGCGACATCTCTGGGGCCAACGTCCTGACTTTC.

The chain carries TRBV29-1 and TRBJ2-1; D is possibly TRBD1 (5 bases). The V end was cut by 8 bases, the J end by 4 bases, with 21 bases between. This CDR3 is built from 15 residues. Germline V gene sequence: CDR1 SQVTM, CDR2 ANQGSEA. The CDR3 region has the DNA TGCAGCTCAGGGCTAGAAGAGTCTACTTACAATGAGCAGTTCTTC. This encodes CSSGLEESTYNEQFF.

The chain is built from TRBV9 and TRBJ2-7; TRBD1 aligns across 8 bases. CDR3 size: 14 residues. Germline assignment: CDR1 SGDLS and CDR2 YYNGEE. The V and J ends lost 4 bases and 2 bases, in that order; junction bases with no gene match: 5. In DNA, the CDR3 is TGTGCCAGCAGCTTCCGGACAGGGCCCTACGAGCAGTACTTC. Its protein product is CASSFRTGPYEQYF.

The chain joins TRBV13 to TRBJ1-1; D is unclear. The CDR3 loop spans 17 amino acids. The germline CDR1 and CDR2 sequences are PRHDT and FYEKMQ (reference sequence). Trimming removed 1 base at V and 0 bases at J, with 15 bases between. CDR3 sequence: CASSLVRSHLMNTEAFF. In nucleotides, the CDR3 is TGTGCCAGCAGCTTAGTAAGGTCACATCTCATGAACACTGAAGCTTTCTTT. Combining the CDR3 with reference TRBV13 and TRBJ1-1 gives the whole variable domain AAGVIQSPRHLIKEKRETATLKCYPIPRHDTVYWYQQGPGQDPQFLISFYEKMQSDKGSIPDRFSAQQFSDYHSELNMSSLELGDSALYFCASSLVRSHLMNTEAFFGQGTRLTVV.

The V and J genes are TRBV30 and TRBJ1-1; TRBD1 agrees at 8 bases. Germline-derived CDR1 and CDR2 are GTSNPN and SVGIG (reference sequence). There are 14 residues in the CDR3. V shed 0 bases, J shed 8 bases, and the junction held 8 bases outside the gene matches. DNA for the CDR3: TGTGCCTGGAGTGTACGGGCAGGGGGCTCCGAAGCTTTCTTT. Amino acids: CAWSVRAGGSEAFF.

V and J are TRBV7-2 and TRBJ2-4, with 8 bases identical to TRBD1. The CDR3 has 13 amino acids. CDR1 SGHTA and CDR2 FQGNSA come from the germline V gene. V lost 5 bases to trimming and J lost 7 bases; unmatched junction nucleotides: 4. The DNA of the CDR3 is TGTGCCAGCAGCCGAGACAGGGGCAACATTCAGTACTTC. Translated, it gives CASSRDRGNIQYF.

The rearrangement joins TRBV6-6 to TRBJ1-5; 8 nucleotides match TRBD1. J was trimmed by 6 bases and V by 7 bases; bases with no gene match: 11. The CDR3 contains 15 residues. CDR1 MNHNY and CDR2 SVGAGI come from the germline V gene (reference sequence). The CDR3 spells CASNSGGRARQPQHF. DNA of the CDR3: TGTGCCAGCAACTCAGGGGGCAGGGCCCGTCAGCCCCAGCATTTT.

To note about this clone: This specimen includes other DNA sequences encoding the same CDR3. This chain uses TRBV5-1 with TRBJ1-2; the match to TRBD1 covers 8 bases. The CDR3 has 15 residues. Per germline, CDR1 SGHRS and CDR2 YFSETQ. Losses at the gene ends were 0 bases for V and 4 bases for J; bases not matched to a gene: 5. CDR3 in DNA: TGCGCCAGCAGCTTGGATGGACAGGGACTCTATGGCTACACCTTC. It specifies CASSLDGQGLYGYTF.

This clone was recorded a few times. The J gene is TRBJ1-3, the V gene TRBV6-6; no reliable D call. In germline, CDR1 is MNHNY, CDR2 SVGAGI (reference sequence). This CDR3 contains 13 residues. With 2 bases removed from V and 1 base from J, the gap between germline ends came to 3 bases. The CDR3 bases are TGTGCCAGCAGTTACGATTCTGGAAACACCATATATTTT. Translating gives CASSYDSGNTIYF.

The rearrangement joins TRBV4-3 to TRBJ1-1; D is undetermined. Trimming removed 4 bases at V and 3 bases at J, with 12 bases between. The CDR3 is 14 residues long. Per the germline V gene, CDR1 is LGHNA and CDR2 is YSLEER. CDR3 DNA sequence: TGCGCCAGCAGCCGAGGAAGTTTCGACACTGAAGCTTTCTTT. It is translated as CASSRGSFDTEAFF.

This clone came up once. The chain is built from TRBV5-6 and TRBJ2-5, with 9 bases aligning to TRBD2. The V gene's germline CDR1 is SGHDT and CDR2 YYEEEE. The V segment lost 3 bases and the J segment 5 bases; nucleotides outside the gene matches: 11. The CDR3 covers 16 residues. The CDR3, as DNA: TGTGCCAGCAGCTCTTTAGCGGGAGAGCAGGCGGAGACCCAGTACTTC. Encoded protein: CASSSLAGEQAETQYF.

V and J are TRBV21-1 and TRBJ1-1. TRBV21-1 is shown as a pseudogene. This CDR3 comprises 12 residues. CDR3 amino acids: CASSGRTREAFF. The CDR3 DNA reads TGTGCCAGCAGCGGACGGACGCGCGAAGCTTTCTTT.

V is TRBV5-1 and J is TRBJ2-1; D may be TRBD1 (7 bases). V was pared by 4 bases and J by 7 bases, with 18 bases between. CDR1 and CDR2 from the germline V gene are SGHRS and YFSETQ. This CDR3 has 15 residues. CDR3 coding DNA: TGCGCCAGCAGCGGGACAGCGGGCAGGTGGAATGAGCAGTTCTTC. This codes for CASSGTAGRWNEQFF.

This clone was seen once. The CDR3 DNA sequence: TGTGCCAGCATCACAGACAGGGGTCAGCCCCAGCATTTT. Its protein is CASITDRGQPQHF. V and J are TRBV6-1 and TRBJ1-5; 8 bases align to TRBD1. V dropped 7 bases and J dropped 6; count of bases not matched to a gene: 5. Germline V CDR1 and CDR2: MNHNS, SASEGT. CDR3 length: 13 amino acids.

The rearrangement joins TRBV11-3 to TRBJ2-6; D gene unclear. Trimming stripped 5 bases from V and 5 bases from J, with 22 bases between. From germline, CDR1 is SGHNT and CDR2 YENEEA. CDR3 length: 18 amino acids. CDR3 amino acids: CASSVSTSRQSRANVLTF. In nucleotides, the CDR3 is TGTGCCAGCAGCGTGTCTACCTCTCGACAAAGTCGGGCCAACGTCCTGACTTTC. The variable domain in full, completed from reference TRBV11-3 and TRBJ2-6, reads EAGVVQSPRYKIIEKKQPVAFWCNPISGHNTLYWYLQNLGQGPELLIRYENEEAVDDSQLPKDRFSAERLKGVDSTLKIQPAELGDSAVYLCASSVSTSRQSRANVLTFGAGSRLTVL.